The subject of this entry is one TCR beta chain. Clones were sequenced by immunoSEQ multiplex PCR, and TCRdb holds only the in-frame ones, with some missing. Of around 2.1 million clones in the sample, approximately 94% were seen once. The data were obtained in a study of shared clonotypes between healthy human individuals. As defined, naive CD8 cells were CD45RO-negative and positively selected for CCR7, with terminally differentiated effector memory CD45RA+ cells excluded. Adult Caucasians living in Nashville, Tennessee made up all of the donors. Sequencing used naive CD8+ T cells from PBMCs. The TCR was taken from a man aged 18 to 30 in good health. Some clones in this sample may be carry-over from other donors' samples.

This chain's CDR3 is CASTSLAPYEQYF. In DNA form, the CDR3 reads TGTGCCAGCACCTCTCTCGCGCCCTACGAGCAGTACTTC. The chain employs TRBV7-9 and TRBJ2-7; D call uncertain. Germline V lookup: CDR1 SEHNR, CDR2 FQNEAQ (reference sequence). The V end lost 7 bases, the J end lost 2 bases, and 12 bases lay between the germline ends. CDR3 length equals 13 residues.